The 30 T cell receptor beta chains below were found in one sample sequenced in a study of CXCR3-negative and CXCR3-positive naive CD8 T cells. Study findings and constraints: The TRB CDR3s that CXCR3-positive naive cells carried were more hydrophobic than those of CXCR3-negative naive cells.

These TCRs' antigens remain unknown. 5' RACE with UMI labels generated the TRB cDNA libraries. Following a re-call of the 5' RACE reads, TCRdb has one entry per CDR3 protein and lacks DNA. The sample table includes approximately 100,000 distinct CDR3 sequences. Source material: naive CXCR3+ CD8+ T cells from blood. Subset indicated: CD45RO-CCR7+CD27+CD95- naive CD8+ T cells expressing CXCR3 (TNR3+). These TCRs come from a human donor in good health. Some clones in this sample may be carry-over from other donors' samples.

This chain joins TRBV6-6 and TRBJ1-1. The CDR3 has 12 amino acids. Germline CDR1 reads MNHNY; CDR2 reads SVGAGI (reference sequence). CDR3 amino acids: CASSYGTAEAFF.

The rearrangement joins TRBV29-1 to TRBJ2-1; as DNA is missing, the TRBD1 call by TCRdb cannot be tested. The germline V gene encodes CDR1 SQVTM and CDR2 ANQGSEA. This CDR3 comprises 14 residues. CDR3: CSVEGQGDYNEQFF.

V usage is TRBV7-2 and J usage is TRBJ1-2; the D call from TCRdb, TRBD1, cannot be confirmed without DNA. The CDR3 covers 18 residues. Germline V gives CDR1 SGHTA, CDR2 FQGNSA. The CDR3 sequence is CASSAAPGQEAKGYGYTF.

The chain recombines TRBV5-4 with TRBJ2-1; no DNA is available, so the TRBD2 call from TCRdb remains unchecked. Germline CDR1 and CDR2: SGHNT and YYREEE (reference sequence). The CDR3 runs to 15 residues. The chain's CDR3 is CASSSQGLANNEQFF.

V and J are TRBV29-1 and TRBJ1-2; TCRdb's D call of TRBD1 is untestable without DNA. From germline, CDR1 is SQVTM and CDR2 ANQGSEA. This CDR3 has 11 residues. The CDR3 is CSARQVYGYTF.

The rearrangement joins TRBV7-6 to TRBJ1-1; checking the TCRdb D call of TRBD1 is not possible without DNA. This CDR3 is built from 17 residues. CDR1 and CDR2 (germline): SGHVS, FNYEAQ. The CDR3 loop is CASSLVQGLKYNTEAFF.

The chain combines TRBV28 with TRBJ2-7; the TRBD2 assignment by TCRdb is unverifiable without DNA. The CDR3 contains 16 residues. Germline loops: CDR1 MDHEN, CDR2 SYDVKM. The CDR3 loop is CASSLGLATIPYEQYF.

V gene TRBV29-1 combines with J gene TRBJ1-4; TCRdb names TRBD1, which stays unverified in the absence of DNA. The CDR3 sequence is 14 residues long. Germline lookup yields CDR1 SQVTM and CDR2 ANQGSEA. CDR3 residues: CSVATGATNEKLFF.

The chain couples TRBV27 to TRBJ2-3; as DNA is missing, the TRBD1 call by TCRdb cannot be tested. The CDR3 loop spans 15 amino acids. Germline CDR1 MNHEY, CDR2 SMNVEV (reference sequence). The CDR3 sequence: CASSLSGGKTDTQYF.

The V and J genes are TRBV28 and TRBJ2-7. The CDR3 is made up of 14 amino acids. The germline V gene encodes CDR1 MDHEN and CDR2 SYDVKM. The CDR3 sequence is CASSFQGSSYEQYF.

V gene TRBV12-3 or TRBV12-4 combines with J gene TRBJ2-3. The CDR3 loop spans 14 amino acids. CDR3 protein: CASSSAVPQDTQYF.

CDR3 residues: CASSLHISGRADEQFF. The chain combines TRBV4-1 with TRBJ2-1; no DNA is available, so the TRBD2 call from TCRdb remains unchecked. The CDR3 covers 16 residues. CDR1 and CDR2 from the germline V gene are MGHRA and YSYEKL.

This chain uses TRBV5-6 with TRBJ1-1; TCRdb lists TRBD1, though no DNA is available to test this call. CDR3 length: 15 amino acids. CDR1 SGHDT and CDR2 YYEEEE come from the germline V gene. CDR3 protein: CASSLWGARNTEAFF.

The chain has TRBV4-1 and TRBJ1-1. CDR1 and CDR2 (germline): MGHRA, YSYEKL. The length of the CDR3 is 11 residues. The CDR3 here is CASSQAREAFF.

Here the CDR3 reads CSVVMANTEAFF. The chain combines TRBV29-1 with TRBJ1-1. The CDR3 consists of 12 residues. Per the germline V gene, CDR1 is SQVTM and CDR2 is ANQGSEA.

V gene TRBV27 combines with J gene TRBJ2-5; the TRBD2 assignment by TCRdb is unverifiable without DNA. CDR1 is MNHEY and CDR2 is SMNVEV in the germline V gene (reference sequence). The CDR3 is made up of 15 amino acids. The CDR3 spells CASSPVGGFQETQYF.

The chain has TRBV12-3 or TRBV12-4 and TRBJ2-1; TCRdb's D gene call, TRBD2, goes unchecked for lack of DNA. CDR3 length equals 16 residues. This CDR3 is CASSPGTSGMYNEQFF.

CDR3: CASSLEGPTYNEQFF. V usage is TRBV5-1 and J usage is TRBJ2-1; the D call of TRBD1 rests on TCRdb alone, since no DNA is present to check it. Germline V gene lookup returns CDR1 SGHRS and CDR2 YFSETQ. This CDR3 has 15 residues. The variable domain in full, completed from reference TRBV5-1 and TRBJ2-1, reads KAGVTQTPRYLIKTRGQQVTLSCSPISGHRSVSWYQQTPGQGLQFLFEYFSETQRNKGNFPGRFSGRQFSNSRSEMNVSTLELGDSALYLCASSLEGPTYNEQFFGPGTRLTVL.

The V call is TRBV23-1, the J call TRBJ2-5; there is no DNA to check the TCRdb D call of TRBD1. TRBV23-1 counts as an open reading frame of uncertain function. This CDR3 region has 13 residues. CDR3 in amino acids: CASSQHRQETQYF.

This chain connects TRBV15 to TRBJ2-1. Germline assignment: CDR1 LNHNV and CDR2 YYDKDF (reference sequence). This CDR3 has 12 amino acids. The CDR3 reads CATSRGAGEQFF.

The V and J genes are TRBV7-8 and TRBJ2-3; TCRdb calls TRBD2, which cannot be checked without DNA. The CDR3 length is 15 residues. CDR1 is SGHVS, CDR2 FQNEAQ, per germline. The CDR3 region is CASSFTSGDTDTQYF.

The chain links TRBV5-1 to TRBJ2-3; the D call from TCRdb, TRBD1, cannot be confirmed without DNA. Per germline, CDR1 SGHRS and CDR2 YFSETQ. CDR3 size: 15 residues. The CDR3 loop is CASSFGQGRTDTQYF.

The chain has TRBV14 and TRBJ2-5; TCRdb designates TRBD1, a call that cannot be tested without DNA. The CDR3 extends over 15 amino acids. Germline V gene lookup returns CDR1 SGHDN and CDR2 FVKESK. The CDR3 loop is CASSPRRRGQETQYF.

The chain employs TRBV6-2 or TRBV6-3 and TRBJ2-1; the D gene TCRdb calls, TRBD1, cannot be checked with no DNA. This CDR3 contains 15 residues. CDR1 is MNHEY, CDR2 SVGEGT, per germline. This CDR3 is CASSFQGAVVSEQFF.

This rearrangement joins TRBV5-8 to TRBJ2-7. The CDR3 is 11 amino acids. CDR1 and CDR2 (germline): SGHTS, YDEGEE. CDR3 sequence: CASSLANEQYF.

The chain joins TRBV24-1 to TRBJ2-1; TCRdb's D gene call, TRBD1, goes unchecked for lack of DNA. Germline V lookup: CDR1 KGHDR, CDR2 SFDVKD. This CDR3 has 16 amino acids. The chain's CDR3 is CATSDRVRGPYNEQFF.

The chain joins TRBV19 to TRBJ2-1; absent DNA, TCRdb's TRBD2 call cannot be checked. CDR3 size: 13 residues. Germline CDR1 and CDR2: LNHDA and SQIVND (reference sequence). The CDR3 region is CASTETQYNEQFF.

The chain links TRBV27 to TRBJ2-7; TCRdb proposes TRBD1, but this gene call is untestable without DNA. CDR1 MNHEY and CDR2 SMNVEV come from the germline V gene (reference sequence). The CDR3 extends over 14 amino acids. CDR3 sequence reads: CASSLRGQAYEQYF.

The chain carries TRBV28 and TRBJ2-1. Germline CDR1 and CDR2: MDHEN and SYDVKM. The CDR3 runs 15 residues. CDR3 region: CASSKTGNSYNEQFF.

The chain couples TRBV4-3 to TRBJ1-3; TCRdb reports TRBD1, a call that lacks DNA to check it against. This CDR3 is built from 16 residues. CDR1 and CDR2 from the germline V gene are LGHNA and YSLEER. CDR3 in amino acids: CASSQDWRGSGNTIYF.